The present TCR beta chain was sequenced within a study of blood T cell repertoires in COVID-19. Study information: Researchers got acute and convalescent COVID-19 samples from the United States, Italy and Spain.

The study drew participants aged roughly 18 to 89 years from roughly 25 US areas. Each participant's cohort was designated according to participant-reported clinical history. The CDR3 covers 14 residues. With V trimmed by 6 bases and J by 4 bases, 6 bases remained unmatched. Germline V gives CDR1 MRHNA, CDR2 SNTAGT. Study processing details: Estimation of nucleated cell counts relied on the amplification of reference gene primers. The protocol was immunoSEQ multiplex PCR, while the TCRdb copy is restricted to in-frame clones and leaves out a portion. The V and J calls and the clone size are those of that table, but D and trimming were determined from the DNA. The table has about 220,000 clones, roughly 90% seen once.

The chain couples TRBV6-4 to TRBJ2-3; the match to TRBD1 covers 8 bases. Sequenced input: PBMCs or T cells enriched from blood (not recorded which). The sequence came from a woman in her thirties or forties with acute COVID-19. The DNA of the CDR3 is TGTGCCAGCAGCAAGACAGGGGATGCAGATACGCAGTATTTT. This translates into CASSKTGDADTQYF.